Following are 25 T cell receptor beta chains from one sample sequenced in a study of glioma-infiltrating T cells after dendritic cell vaccination. Libraries were prepared by immunoSEQ multiplex PCR; TCRdb keeps only in-frame clonotypes and omits some of them. The table lists about 65,000 clones, approximately 86% of them singletons. The sample's time point: after dendritic cell vaccination, including at tumor progression/relapse. Here the sequenced sample was blood, taken after dendritic cell vaccination. These receptor sequences come from a human donor with glioblastoma.

The chain employs TRBV5-1 and TRBJ2-1; 8 nucleotides agree with TRBD1. CDR3 length: 18 residues. The ends lost 0 bases at V and 7 bases at J; junction bases unmatched: 15. Germline V gives CDR1 SGHRS, CDR2 YFSETQ. The CDR3 is CASSLDRQGKEFKNEQFF. CDR3 bases: TGCGCCAGCAGCTTGGATAGACAGGGGAAAGAGTTTAAAAATGAGCAGTTCTTC.

V gene TRBV10-2 combines with J gene TRBJ1-2; no definite D call. The CDR3 loop spans 15 amino acids. Germline V gene data show CDR1 as WSHSY and CDR2 as SAAADI. V was trimmed by 2 bases and J by 8 bases, leaving 18 bases between them. CDR3 residues: CASSEPLRTAGGYTF. CDR3 coding DNA: TGCGCCAGCAGTGAGCCTTTGAGGACGGCGGGGGGCTACACCTTC.

Note on this clone: A junction end diverges from the germline sequence, so it may reflect a read error. The chain carries TRBV7-7 and TRBJ2-7; 10 positions match TRBD2. The CDR3 length is 16 residues. Germline V gene lookup returns CDR1 SSHAT and CDR2 FNYEAQ (reference sequence). The CDR3 spells CASSLVASGSSYEQYF. The DNA for the CDR3 is TGTGCTAGCAGCTTAGTGGCTAGCGGGAGCTCCTACGAGCAGTACTTC.

This clone was counted between two and nine times. The chain joins TRBV9 to TRBJ2-3; D uncertain. CDR1 is SGDLS, CDR2 YYNGEE, per germline. V lost 2 bases and J 4 bases, leaving 8 bases between the germline ends. CDR3 length: 13 amino acids. This CDR3 is CASSVQVADTQYF. The DNA for the CDR3 is TGTGCCAGCAGCGTCCAAGTAGCAGATACGCAGTATTTT. The variable domain in full, completed from reference TRBV9 and TRBJ2-3, reads DSGVTQTPKHLITATGQRVTLRCSPRSGDLSVYWYQQSLDQGLQFLIQYYNGEERAKGNILERFSAQQFPDLHSELNLSSLELGDSALYFCASSVQVADTQYFGPGTRLTVL.

The rearrangement links TRBV18 to TRBJ1-1, with no clear D. Trimming stripped 3 bases from V and 5 bases from J, with 19 bases between. CDR3 size: 16 residues. Germline V gene lookup returns CDR1 KGHSH and CDR2 LQKENI. The CDR3 bases are TGTGCCAGCTCACCCGGACTCCTAACTCGAGGGACTGAAGCTTTCTTT. Translated, it gives CASSPGLLTRGTEAFF.

The V call is TRBV7-9, the J call TRBJ2-1; TRBD2 aligns across 10 bases. V shed 5 bases and J 7 bases; nucleotides not matched to a gene: 14. The V gene's germline CDR1 is SEHNR and CDR2 FQNEAQ (reference sequence). The CDR3 is 17 amino acids. The DNA of the CDR3 is TGTGCCAGCAGCCCGCCCCAGACTAGCGGGTTGGGAAATGAGCAGTTCTTC. The encoded protein is CASSPPQTSGLGNEQFF.

A few counts support this clone. V usage is TRBV5-1 and J usage is TRBJ2-5, with 14 bases lining up with TRBD2. This CDR3 contains 15 residues. The V gene end was trimmed by 4 bases and the J gene end by 4 bases; junction bases not matched to a gene: 3. Per the germline V gene, CDR1 is SGHRS and CDR2 is YFSETQ. The CDR3 region has the DNA TGCGCCAGCAGCCGCGGGACTAGCGGGAGAGAGACCCAGTACTTC. This codes for CASSRGTSGRETQYF.

V usage is TRBV29-1 and J usage is TRBJ1-2; D unclear. The CDR3 contains 12 residues. Germline CDR1 is SQVTM and CDR2 is ANQGSEA. Trimming pared 8 bases from V and 7 bases from J, leaving 17 bases between. The CDR3 here is CSINKVGFGYTF. For the CDR3, the DNA is TGCAGCATCAACAAGGTGGGCTTTGGCTACACCTTC.

The chain links TRBV11-3 to TRBJ1-1; a possible D gene is TRBD1 (5 bases). Deletions cut 5 bases from V and 8 bases from J, with 18 bases between. The CDR3 is 14 residues long. In germline, CDR1 is SGHNT, CDR2 YENEEA. For the CDR3, the DNA is TGTGCCAGCAGCCCGGACCCCAGGGCTTCAGAAGCTTTCTTT. Its translation: CASSPDPRASEAFF.

This chain uses TRBV27 with TRBJ1-2; 8 bases align to TRBD1. V shed 5 bases and J 3 bases; nucleotides not matched to a gene: 11. The CDR3 consists of 16 residues. Germline values: CDR1 MNHEY, CDR2 SMNVEV (reference sequence). This CDR3 is CASSKVRQGADYGYTF. CDR3 DNA: TGTGCCAGCAGTAAAGTACGGCAGGGGGCTGACTATGGCTACACCTTC.

The gene calls are TRBV19 and TRBJ1-5, with 10 bases identical to TRBD1. The CDR3 length is 17 residues. The germline V gene encodes CDR1 LNHDA and CDR2 SQIVND (reference sequence). V was pared by 6 bases and J by 4 bases, with 12 bases of the junction left unmatched. Written as DNA, the CDR3 is TGTGCCAGTAGAGCTAATTTCCCGGGACAGGGGAATCAGCCCCAGCATTTT. It codes for CASRANFPGQGNQPQHF.

The CDR3 DNA reads TGCGCCAGCGGACCTAGCGGGGCCTCTTACGAGCAGTACTTC. This gives the protein CASGPSGASYEQYF. This chain links TRBV10-1 with TRBJ2-7; 9 nucleotides line up with TRBD2. Germline V gives CDR1 WNHNN, CDR2 SYGVQD (reference sequence). There are 14 residues in the CDR3. V was pared by 8 bases and J by 4 bases, with 9 bases of the junction left unmatched.

This chain links TRBV5-6 with TRBJ2-4; 9 positions match TRBD1. The CDR3 is made up of 11 amino acids. Germline V gene lookup returns CDR1 SGHDT and CDR2 YYEEEE. J gave up 13 bases and V 2 bases, and 1 base lay outside the gene matches. Here the CDR3 reads CASSFGTGQYF. CDR3 DNA sequence: TGTGCCAGCAGCTTTGGGACAGGGCAGTACTTC.

V gene TRBV30 combines with J gene TRBJ1-4; D unclear. Between the trimmed V and J ends, which lost 2 bases and 0 bases, there was a span of 10 bases. CDR3 size: 15 residues. The germline V gene has CDR1 GTSNPN and CDR2 SVGIG (reference sequence). The CDR3 loop reads CAWSLDTATNEKLFF. The CDR3 DNA reads as TGTGCCTGGAGTCTTGACACGGCAACTAATGAAAAACTGTTTTTT. The full variable domain, completed using reference TRBV30 and TRBJ1-4, is SQTIHQWPATLVQPVGSPLSLECTVEGTSNPNLYWYRQAAGRGLQLLFYSVGIGQISSEVPQNLSASRPQDRQFILSSKKLLLSDSGFYLCAWSLDTATNEKLFFGSGTQLSVL.

The chain is built from TRBV6-1 and TRBJ1-1, with 8 bases that match TRBD1. From germline, CDR1 is MNHNS and CDR2 SASEGT. Trimming took 6 bases from V and 11 from J; bases not matched to a gene: 11. The CDR3 covers 13 residues. The CDR3 sequence is CASSLAGGPHAFF. For the CDR3, the DNA is TGTGCCAGCAGCCTGGCAGGGGGCCCCCATGCTTTCTTT.

The chain has TRBV19 and TRBJ2-1; TRBD1 matches 11 bases. V lost 9 bases and J lost 0; bases outside the gene matches: 10. The CDR3 sequence is 17 residues long. CDR1 and CDR2 from the germline V gene are LNHDA and SQIVND (reference sequence). The CDR3, as DNA: TGTGCCAGCACCCTAGGGGGGACAGGGGGCTCCTACAATGAGCAGTTCTTC. It codes for CASTLGGTGGSYNEQFF.

The chain employs TRBV5-4 and TRBJ1-5, with D possibly TRBD1 on 5 matching bases. CDR3 size: 14 residues. Germline CDR1 reads SGHNT; CDR2 reads YYREEE (reference sequence). V lost 0 bases to trimming and J lost 5 bases, with 9 bases between them. CDR3 region: CASSLEGADQPQHF. The CDR3 DNA is TGTGCCAGCAGCTTGGAAGGGGCCGATCAGCCCCAGCATTTT.

This rearrangement joins TRBV18 to TRBJ1-1; the match to TRBD1 covers 9 bases. Germline trimming cut 2 bases from V and 2 bases from J; bases unmatched to any gene: 6. The CDR3 is made up of 16 amino acids. Germline V gives CDR1 KGHSH, CDR2 LQKENI. DNA for the CDR3: TGTGCCAGCTCACCAAGTCAGGGACAGGGTAACACTGAAGCTTTCTTT. Translation: CASSPSQGQGNTEAFF. Drawing the rest from reference TRBV18 and TRBJ1-1, the complete variable domain is NAGVMQNPRHLVRRRGQEARLRCSPMKGHSHVYWYRQLPEEGLKFMVYLQKENIIDESGMPKERFSAEFPKEGPSILRIQQVVRGDSAAYFCASSPSQGQGNTEAFFGQGTRLTVV.

The chain carries TRBV11-3 and TRBJ1-1; 7 bases fit TRBD1. The germline V gene encodes CDR1 SGHNT and CDR2 YENEEA. Unmatched junction bases numbered 12, after V lost 5 bases and J lost 0 bases. The CDR3 is made up of 17 amino acids. The CDR3 reads CASSLGRGRFMNTEAFF. The CDR3 bases are TGTGCCAGCAGCCTGGGTAGGGGGCGGTTCATGAACACTGAAGCTTTCTTT.

This chain joins TRBV16 and TRBJ1-5; no reliable D call. Between the trimmed V and J ends, which lost 0 bases and 0 bases, there was a span of 6 bases. CDR3 length: 15 residues. From germline, CDR1 is KGHSY and CDR2 FQNENV. The DNA for the CDR3 is TGTGCCAGCAGCCAATCTGGAGTTAGCAATCAGCCCCAGCATTTT. This sequence encodes CASSQSGVSNQPQHF. Looking up the rest from reference TRBV16 and TRBJ1-5 gives the full variable domain: GEEVAQTPKHLVRGEGQKAKLYCAPIKGHSYVFWYQQVLKNEFKFLISFQNENVFDETGMPKERFSAKCLPNSPCSLEIQATKLEDSAVYFCASSQSGVSNQPQHFGDGTRLSIL.

The chain uses TRBV9 and TRBJ2-3, with D possibly being TRBD2 (7 bases). The CDR3 has 15 residues. Germline V gene data show CDR1 as SGDLS and CDR2 as YYNGEE. Trimming removed 0 bases at V and 5 bases at J, with 13 bases between. The CDR3 here is CASSVAGGGIDTQYF. The DNA of the CDR3 is TGTGCCAGCAGCGTAGCGGGCGGGGGCATAGATACGCAGTATTTT.

This rearrangement joins TRBV5-1 to TRBJ1-3, with a weak D call TRBD1 (6 bases). The germline V gene encodes CDR1 SGHRS and CDR2 YFSETQ. The CDR3 extends over 18 amino acids. V dropped 1 base and J dropped 0 bases, with 17 bases sitting between them. DNA for the CDR3: TGCGCCAGCAGCTTGTCCTCCACAGGGCCCGACTCTGGAAACACCATATATTTT. This encodes CASSLSSTGPDSGNTIYF.

This clone was seen a single time. V usage is TRBV5-4 and J usage is TRBJ2-5, with TRBD1 as a possible D gene (6 bases). The CDR3 totals 17 residues. The V and J ends lost 1 base and 9 bases respectively, with 25 bases between them. The germline gives CDR1 SGHNT, CDR2 YYREEE (reference sequence). The CDR3 DNA follows: TGTGCCAGCAGCTTGTTAGAACAGGGAATGGGAACAAGGTCCCAGTACTTC. This translates into CASSLLEQGMGTRSQYF.

This chain uses TRBV4-3 with TRBJ1-2, with D maybe TRBD1 (5 bases). V was cut by 0 bases and J by 3 bases, with 11 bases left in between. Germline loops: CDR1 LGHNA, CDR2 YSLEER. The CDR3 length is 15 residues. Written as DNA, the CDR3 is TGCGCCAGCAGCCAAGATCAGGGCGCGGACTATGGCTACACCTTC. It specifies CASSQDQGADYGYTF.

The chain joins TRBV5-4 to TRBJ2-3; D might be TRBD1 (8 bases). Germline CDR1 and CDR2: SGHNT and YYREEE (reference sequence). V was pared by 2 bases and J by 1 base, with 11 bases between. This CDR3 has 15 amino acids. This chain's CDR3 is CASSLQGGGTDTQYF. In nucleotides, the CDR3 is TGTGCCAGCAGCTTACAGGGGGGGGGCACAGATACGCAGTATTTT.